This T cell receptor (beta chain) comes out of a study of T cell responses to AZD1222 COVID-19 vaccine (dated by TCRdb to about 2021). Describing the broader study: TCR sequencing was performed for about 240 trial participants, of whom approximately 200 were given two doses of AZD1222 and around 25 were given two doses of MenACWY control vaccine. Trial participants were enrolled by age into subgroups of 18-55, 56-69 and 70-plus years, and 148, 28 and 57 TCR-sequenced participants, respectively, were included in these subgroups.

This clone was counted a single time. Its antigen has not been determined. The input lacks base qualities; no much larger clone sits a single base away. This specimen's time point label, per the study, means: about 28 days (+/-7) after the second vaccine dose. AZD1222 recipients given second doses at about 4 weeks or at about 12 weeks were pooled, since spike-specific TCR depth and breadth were not found to differ between the two schedules. The vaccinee samples were drawn from two UK trials, COV001 and COV002, one of which was a single-blind randomized controlled phase 2/3 trial testing AZD1222 (ChAdOx1 nCoV-19) in healthy adults. For TCRbeta chain sequencing, PBMC samples from trial participants were taken at day 0 and at day 28 after the second dose. The CDR3 sequence holds 16 residues, the cysteine and phenylalanine included. Only the CDR3 portion is preserved as DNA: 48 bases, with reading frame beginning at the first base. V was cut back by 1 base and J by 1 base, leaving a gap of 11 bases between them. CDR1 and CDR2 are drawn from the germline V gene: SGHVS, FNYEAQ.

Broad study findings and their caveats: A significant rise in spike-specific TCR breadth and depth was observed after two AZD1222 doses relative to day 0 and relative to MenACWY recipients. Conclusions about previously exposed vaccinees were limited because only a handful of AZD1222 recipients were SARS-CoV-2 seropositive at baseline. Because no day 14 peak-response samples were available, the repertoires could be characterized only after the peak T cell response. Participants were mostly white British and included more females than males, and it was suggested by the authors that clonal diversity may have been underestimated. The whole spike protein was spanned by vaccine-associated CD4 TCRs, and dominant responses were seen in regions 160-218 and 743-854. Nearly half of unique spike-specific TCRs reportedly recognized epitopes outside regions mutated in the B.1.351 and B.1.1.7 variants. The 56-69-year group was small, and its depth increase did not reach significance, likely because of low power.

The CDR3 regions of human TCRbeta chains were analyzed by immunosequencing. The study's own analysis went as follows. Repertoire TCRs were checked for matches against a reference library of SARS-CoV-2-specific TCRs that had been generated using the MIRA antigen-specificity platform. Breadth was defined as the fraction of unique TCRs that were SARS-CoV-2-associated. Depth was defined as the fraction of total T cells that were SARS-CoV-2-associated. Using the MIRA data, each spike-specific TCR was assigned both to the spike region to which the TCR was reactive and to a CD4 or CD8 class. Log10-transformed breadth and depth values were compared by one-way ANOVA with Sidak's multiple comparisons tests. Held by TCRdb, this immuneACCESS table contains in-frame sequences only and omits some clones. Under half of the omission traces to an unresolved V gene where checked; the cause of the rest is unknown. The DNA was the basis for D and trimming; V, J and clone size are from that table. Across this sample there are fewer than 200,000 clones, with about 91% seen only once. The ten largest clonotypes hold around 10% of the sample.

This specimen was peripheral blood, taken 28 days after the second AZD1222 dose. This sequence originates from an adult who received the AZD1222 COVID-19 vaccine. The rearrangement joined TRBV7-6 to TRBJ2-1; the D gene is perhaps TRBD1, from 6 matching bases. The CDR3 region reads CASSLGGHSSYNEQFF. The bases are TGTGCCAGCAGCTTAGGGGGGCACTCTTCCTACAATGAGCAGTTCTTC.